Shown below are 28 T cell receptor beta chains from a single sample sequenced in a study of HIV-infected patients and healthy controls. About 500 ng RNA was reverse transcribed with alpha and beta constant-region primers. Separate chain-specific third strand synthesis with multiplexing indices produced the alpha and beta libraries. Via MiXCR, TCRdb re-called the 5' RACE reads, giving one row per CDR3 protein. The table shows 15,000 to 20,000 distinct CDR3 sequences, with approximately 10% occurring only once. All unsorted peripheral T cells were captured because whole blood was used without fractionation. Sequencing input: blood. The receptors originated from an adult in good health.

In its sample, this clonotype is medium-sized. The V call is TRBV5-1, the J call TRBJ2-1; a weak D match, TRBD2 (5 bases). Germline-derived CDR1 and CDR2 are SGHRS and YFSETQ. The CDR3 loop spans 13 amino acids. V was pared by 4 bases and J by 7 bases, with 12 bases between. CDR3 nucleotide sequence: TGCGCCAGCAGCCCGCGTAGGGAGAATGAGCAGTTCTTC. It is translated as CASSPRRENEQFF.

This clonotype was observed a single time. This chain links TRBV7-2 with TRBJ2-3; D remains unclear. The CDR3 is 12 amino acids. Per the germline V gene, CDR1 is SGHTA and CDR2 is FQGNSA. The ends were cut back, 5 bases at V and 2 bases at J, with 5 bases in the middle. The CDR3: CASSPTTDTQYF. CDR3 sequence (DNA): TGTGCCAGCAGCCCGACCACAGATACGCAGTATTTT.

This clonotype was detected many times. The CDR3 is CASSPLTGPYNEQFF. As DNA, the CDR3 is TGTGCCAGCAGCCCCTTAACAGGACCCTACAATGAGCAGTTCTTC. J is TRBJ2-1 and V is TRBV14, with a tentative D call TRBD1 (5 bases). Between the trimmed V and J ends, which lost 4 bases and 2 bases, there was a span of 12 bases. This CDR3 comprises 15 residues. Germline lookup yields CDR1 SGHDN and CDR2 FVKESK.

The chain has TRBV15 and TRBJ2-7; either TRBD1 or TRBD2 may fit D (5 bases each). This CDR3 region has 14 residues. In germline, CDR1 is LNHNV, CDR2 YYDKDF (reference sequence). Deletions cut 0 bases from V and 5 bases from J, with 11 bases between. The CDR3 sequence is CATSRDAGRDEQYF. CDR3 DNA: TGTGCCACCAGCAGAGATGCGGGCAGGGACGAGCAGTACTTC.

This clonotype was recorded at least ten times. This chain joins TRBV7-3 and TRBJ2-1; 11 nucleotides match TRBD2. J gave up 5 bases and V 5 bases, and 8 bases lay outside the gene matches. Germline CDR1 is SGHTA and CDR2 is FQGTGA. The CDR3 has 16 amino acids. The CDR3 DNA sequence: TGTGCCAGCAGCCAGATAGCGGGAGGGTTTAACAATGAGCAGTTCTTC. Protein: CASSQIAGGFNNEQFF.

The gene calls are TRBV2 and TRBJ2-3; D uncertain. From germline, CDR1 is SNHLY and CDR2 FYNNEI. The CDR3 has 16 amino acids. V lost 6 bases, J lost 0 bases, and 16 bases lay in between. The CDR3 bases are TGTGCCAGCAGCGCCCGTATAGCAGGCAGCACAGATACGCAGTATTTT. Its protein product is CASSARIAGSTDTQYF.

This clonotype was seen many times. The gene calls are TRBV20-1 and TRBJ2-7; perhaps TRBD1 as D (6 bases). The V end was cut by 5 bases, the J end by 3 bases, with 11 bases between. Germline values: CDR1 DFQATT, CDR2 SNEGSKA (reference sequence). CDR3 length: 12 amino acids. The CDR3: CSAPGHGYEQYF. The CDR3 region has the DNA TGCAGTGCTCCGGGACATGGCTACGAGCAGTACTTC.

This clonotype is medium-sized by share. This CDR3 reads CASSAYQGAVYNEQFF. The CDR3 nucleotides read TGTGCCAGCAGCGCATACCAGGGGGCAGTCTACAATGAGCAGTTCTTC. V is TRBV7-6 and J is TRBJ2-1; 8 bases are shared with TRBD1. The CDR3 is 16 residues long. The germline V gene encodes CDR1 SGHVS and CDR2 FNYEAQ. V was pared by 5 bases and J by 3 bases, with 9 bases of the junction left unmatched.

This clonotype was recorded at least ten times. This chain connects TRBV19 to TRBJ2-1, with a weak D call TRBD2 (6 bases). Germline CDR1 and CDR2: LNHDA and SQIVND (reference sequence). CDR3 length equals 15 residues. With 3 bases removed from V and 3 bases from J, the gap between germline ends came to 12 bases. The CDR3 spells CASSILARDYNEQFF. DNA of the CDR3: TGTGCCAGTAGTATCCTAGCGCGAGACTACAATGAGCAGTTCTTC.

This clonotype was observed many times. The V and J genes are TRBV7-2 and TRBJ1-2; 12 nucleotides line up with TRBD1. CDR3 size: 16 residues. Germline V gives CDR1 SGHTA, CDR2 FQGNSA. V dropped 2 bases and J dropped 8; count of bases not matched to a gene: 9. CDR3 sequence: CASSLRGGQGAPGYTF. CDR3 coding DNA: TGTGCCAGCAGCTTACGGGGGGGACAGGGGGCGCCGGGCTACACCTTC.

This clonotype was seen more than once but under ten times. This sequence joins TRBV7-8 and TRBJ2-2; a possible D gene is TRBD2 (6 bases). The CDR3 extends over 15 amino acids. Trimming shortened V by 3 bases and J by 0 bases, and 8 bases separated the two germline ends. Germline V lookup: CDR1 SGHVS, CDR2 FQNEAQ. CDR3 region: CASSFPGANTGELFF. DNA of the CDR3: TGTGCCAGCAGCTTTCCGGGGGCGAACACCGGGGAGCTGTTTTTT.

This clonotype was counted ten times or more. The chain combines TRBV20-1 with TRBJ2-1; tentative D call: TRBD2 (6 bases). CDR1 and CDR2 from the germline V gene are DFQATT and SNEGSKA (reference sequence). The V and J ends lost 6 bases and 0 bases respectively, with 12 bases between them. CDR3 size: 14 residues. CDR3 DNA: TGCAGTGCGGGGGACTCCAGCTCCTACAATGAGCAGTTCTTC. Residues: CSAGDSSSYNEQFF.

Here the CDR3 DNA reads TGTGCCAGCAGTCCCCTAGGGGGACGGACTGAAGCTTTCTTT. Encoded protein: CASSPLGGRTEAFF. The chain couples TRBV6-2 or TRBV6-3 to TRBJ1-1, with a weak D call TRBD1 (6 bases). This CDR3 is 14 amino acids long. The germline V gene has CDR1 MNHEY and CDR2 SVGEGT. V was clipped by 5 bases and J by 5 bases, with 15 bases between them.

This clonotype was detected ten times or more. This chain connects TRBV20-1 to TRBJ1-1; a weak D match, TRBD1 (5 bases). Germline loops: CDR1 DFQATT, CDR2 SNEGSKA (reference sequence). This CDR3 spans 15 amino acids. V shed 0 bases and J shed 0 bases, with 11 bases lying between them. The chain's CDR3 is CSARESGVMNTEAFF. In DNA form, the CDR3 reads TGCAGTGCTAGAGAATCGGGGGTCATGAACACTGAAGCTTTCTTT.

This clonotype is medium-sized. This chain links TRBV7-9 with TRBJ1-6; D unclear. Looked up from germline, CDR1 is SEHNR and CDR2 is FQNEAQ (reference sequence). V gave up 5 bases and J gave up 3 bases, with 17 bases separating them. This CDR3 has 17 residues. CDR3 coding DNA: TGTGCCAGCAGCCACCGAGCGGAGAGATACTATAATTCACCCCTCCACTTT. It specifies CASSHRAERYYNSPLHF.

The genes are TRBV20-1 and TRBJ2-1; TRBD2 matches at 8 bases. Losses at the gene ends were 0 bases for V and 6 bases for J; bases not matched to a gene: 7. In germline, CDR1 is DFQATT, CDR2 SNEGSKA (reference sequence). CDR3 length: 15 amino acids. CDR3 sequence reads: CSARDPAGVANEQFF. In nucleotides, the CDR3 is TGCAGTGCTAGAGACCCAGCGGGAGTGGCCAATGAGCAGTTCTTC.

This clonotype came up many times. The CDR3 loop reads CATPAELNSYNEQFF. Written as DNA, the CDR3 is TGTGCCACCCCCGCGGAACTTAACTCCTACAATGAGCAGTTCTTC. The chain joins TRBV24-1 to TRBJ2-1; no firm D call. This CDR3 region has 15 residues. Germline CDR1 KGHDR, CDR2 SFDVKD. Trimming removed 9 bases at V and 0 bases at J, with 14 bases between.

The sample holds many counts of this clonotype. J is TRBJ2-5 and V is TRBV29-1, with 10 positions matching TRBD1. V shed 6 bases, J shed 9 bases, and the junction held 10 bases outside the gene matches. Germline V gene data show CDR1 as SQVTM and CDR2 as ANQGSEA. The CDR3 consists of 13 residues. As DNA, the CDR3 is TGCAGCGTGGGACAGGGGCCGAGCGGGGCCCAGTACTTC. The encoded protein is CSVGQGPSGAQYF.

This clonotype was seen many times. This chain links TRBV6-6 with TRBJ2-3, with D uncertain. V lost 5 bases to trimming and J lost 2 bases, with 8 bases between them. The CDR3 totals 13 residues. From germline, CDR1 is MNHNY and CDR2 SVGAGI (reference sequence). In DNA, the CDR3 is TGTGCCAGCAGTGACCCCCCCACAGATACGCAGTATTTT. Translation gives CASSDPPTDTQYF.

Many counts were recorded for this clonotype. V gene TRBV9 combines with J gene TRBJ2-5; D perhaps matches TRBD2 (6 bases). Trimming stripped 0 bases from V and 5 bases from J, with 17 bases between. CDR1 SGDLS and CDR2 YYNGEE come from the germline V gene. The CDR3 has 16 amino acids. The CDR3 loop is CASSVGAGFAGETQYF. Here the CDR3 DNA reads TGTGCCAGCAGCGTAGGGGCGGGGTTTGCGGGGGAGACCCAGTACTTC.

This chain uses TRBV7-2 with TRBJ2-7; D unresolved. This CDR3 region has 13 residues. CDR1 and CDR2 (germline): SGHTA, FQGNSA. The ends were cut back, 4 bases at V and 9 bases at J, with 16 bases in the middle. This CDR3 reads CASSSSRLVSQYF. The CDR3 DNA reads TGTGCCAGCAGCTCTTCCCGATTAGTCTCGCAGTACTTC.

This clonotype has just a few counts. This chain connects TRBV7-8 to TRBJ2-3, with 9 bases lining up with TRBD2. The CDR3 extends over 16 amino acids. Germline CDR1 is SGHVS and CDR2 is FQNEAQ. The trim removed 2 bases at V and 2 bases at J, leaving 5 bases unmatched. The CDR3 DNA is TGTGCCAGCAGCTTAAAGACTAGCGGACTCACAGATACGCAGTATTTT. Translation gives CASSLKTSGLTDTQYF. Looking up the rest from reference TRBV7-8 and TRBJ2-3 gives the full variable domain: GAGVSQSPRYKVAKRGQDVALRCDPISGHVSLFWYQQALGQGPEFLTYFQNEAQLDKSGLPSDRFFAERPEGSVSTLKIQRTQQEDSAVYLCASSLKTSGLTDTQYFGPGTRLTVL.

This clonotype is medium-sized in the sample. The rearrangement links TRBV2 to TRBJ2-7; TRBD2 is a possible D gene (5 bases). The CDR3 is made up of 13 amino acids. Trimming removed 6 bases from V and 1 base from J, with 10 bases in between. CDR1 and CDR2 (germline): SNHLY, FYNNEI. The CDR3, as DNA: TGTGCCAGCAGCGGCCCGGGGTCCTACGAGCAGTACTTC. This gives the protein CASSGPGSYEQYF.

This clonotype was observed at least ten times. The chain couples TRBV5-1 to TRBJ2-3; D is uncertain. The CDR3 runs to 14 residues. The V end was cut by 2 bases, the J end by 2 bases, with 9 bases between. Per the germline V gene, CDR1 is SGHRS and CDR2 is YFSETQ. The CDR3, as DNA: TGCGCCAGCAGCTTAAGCGACTTCACAGATACGCAGTATTTT. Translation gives CASSLSDFTDTQYF.

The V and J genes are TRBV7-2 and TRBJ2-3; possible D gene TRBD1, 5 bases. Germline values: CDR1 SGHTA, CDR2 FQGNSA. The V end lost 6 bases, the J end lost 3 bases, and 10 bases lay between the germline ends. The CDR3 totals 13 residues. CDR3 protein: CASRPKGTDTQYF. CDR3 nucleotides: TGTGCCAGCAGGCCGAAGGGGACAGATACGCAGTATTTT.

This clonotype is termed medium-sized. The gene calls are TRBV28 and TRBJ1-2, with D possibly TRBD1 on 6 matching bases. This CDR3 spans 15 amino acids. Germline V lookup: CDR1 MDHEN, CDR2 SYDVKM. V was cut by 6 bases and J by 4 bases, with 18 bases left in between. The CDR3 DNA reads TGTGCCAGCAGATTTGGGGGGGCCGATCCCTATGGCTACACCTTC. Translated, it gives CASRFGGADPYGYTF.

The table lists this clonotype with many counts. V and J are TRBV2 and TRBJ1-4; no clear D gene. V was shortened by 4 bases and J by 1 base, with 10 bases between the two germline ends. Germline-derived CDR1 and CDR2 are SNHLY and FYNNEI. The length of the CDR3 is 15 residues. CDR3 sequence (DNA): TGTGCCAGCAGTGGGGGTCGAGGAACTAATGAAAAACTGTTTTTT. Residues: CASSGGRGTNEKLFF.

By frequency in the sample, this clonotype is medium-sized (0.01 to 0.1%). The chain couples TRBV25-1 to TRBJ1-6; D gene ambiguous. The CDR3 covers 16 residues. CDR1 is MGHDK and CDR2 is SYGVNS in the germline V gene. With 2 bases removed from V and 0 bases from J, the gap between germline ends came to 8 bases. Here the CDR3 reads CASSEIGSSYNSPLHF. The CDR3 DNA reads TGTGCCAGCAGTGAAATCGGGAGCTCCTATAATTCACCCCTCCACTTT.